These T cell receptor beta chains were read from a single sample in a study of T cell repertoires in cytomegalovirus infection. A single record per CDR3 protein comes from TCRdb applying MiXCR to the reads. This table holds about 230,000 distinct CDR3 sequences, approximately 22% found once. Source material: CD8+ T cells from PBMCs. These receptors all come from a human donor in good health (CMV status not recorded). Some clones in this sample may be carry-over from other donors' samples. The CDR3 runs from the conserved cysteine through the conserved F or W. A D gene is named only where the DNA matches it firmly. Clone size is given for some rows only: seen once, a few or many times, or a class if the clone is expanded.

V	length	J	size	D	DNA	CDR3
TRBV6-5	16	TRBJ2-7	few	NA	TGTGCCAGCAGTTACTCGCTTGCCGGGGGCTCCGGGGAGCAGTACTTC	CASSYSLAGGSGEQYF
TRBV9	17	TRBJ2-7	NA	NA	TGTGCCAGCAGCACCTCACCGGGTCGTATCGCAAAGGACGAGCAGTACTTC	CASSTSPGRIAKDEQYF
TRBV28	16	TRBJ1-6	NA	TRBD1	TGTGCCAGCAGTTTAAGCCAGGGGGTCCCCCTAGGGCCCCTCCACTTT	CASSLSQGVPLGPLHF
TRBV29-1	16	TRBJ1-1	NA	TRBD1	TGCAGCGTGCCGAACCCGGGACAGGGGGTAAAGGGCGACGCTTTCTTT	CSVPNPGQGVKGDAFF
TRBV7-6	13	TRBJ2-5	many	NA	TGTGCCAGCAGCCAGTCTGGGGGGGAGACCCAGTACTTC	CASSQSGGETQYF
TRBV4-1	15	TRBJ1-6	NA	NA	TGCGCCAGCAGCCAAGCCGACACCTTGAATTCACCCCTCCACTTT	CASSQADTLNSPLHF
TRBV28	16	TRBJ2-7	NA	TRBD1	TGTGCCAGCAGTCCTTCCAGGGGGCTCTGGTCCTACGAGCAGTACTTC	CASSPSRGLWSYEQYF
TRBV5-6	18	TRBJ2-1	few	TRBD2	TGTGCCAGCAGCCCCTCCGGGACTAGCGGGGGGGCCTTCCATGAGCAGTTCTTC	CASSPSGTSGGAFHEQFF
TRBV7-9	15	TRBJ1-1	NA	NA	TGTGACAGCAGCTTAGTTGGGGGTGTGAACACTGAAGCGTTCTTT	CDSSLVGGVNTEAFF
TRBV20-1	14	TRBJ2-3	many	TRBD1	TGCAGTCTATCGGGACAGGTAGACACAGATACGCAGTATTTT	CSLSGQVDTDTQYF
TRBV2	15	TRBJ1-6	few	NA	TGTGCCAGCTTCCTAGGGGGATTTTATAATTCACCCCTCCACTTT	CASFLGGFYNSPLHF
TRBV12-3/TRBV12-4	14	TRBJ2-7	NA	NA	TGTGCCAGCAGTTTTTCCCCGGGGTCCTACGAGCAGTACTTC	CASSFSPGSYEQYF
TRBV5-6	15	TRBJ2-3	NA	NA	TGTGCCAGCAGCTTGGGACAGGTTTTGACAGATACGCAGTATTTT	CASSLGQVLTDTQYF
TRBV20-1	14	TRBJ2-6	NA	NA	TGCAGTGCTGTGCAGTACTCTGGGGCCAACGTCCTGACTTTC	CSAVQYSGANVLTF
TRBV28	14	TRBJ1-1	NA	NA	TGTACCAGCAGCTCGGACGTTAGGAACACTGAAGCTTTCTTT	CTSSSDVRNTEAFF
TRBV20-1	14	TRBJ2-1	NA	NA	TGCAGTGCTAGAGACCTCATCGGGCCCAATGAGCAGTTCTTC	CSARDLIGPNEQFF
TRBV5-6	16	TRBJ1-2	few	NA	TGTGCCAGCAGCTTGTGGGGGATGGACTCGAGTTATGGCTACACCTTC	CASSLWGMDSSYGYTF
TRBV7-2	14	TRBJ2-1	NA	TRBD2	TGTGCCAGCAGCCCGACGGGGGGGCGGAATGAGCAGTTCTTC	CASSPTGGRNEQFF
TRBV6-1	17	TRBJ2-5	NA	NA	TGTGCCAGCAGTGAAAGAGGACACTCAACGTACCAAGAGACCCAGTACTTC	CASSERGHSTYQETQYF
TRBV7-2	15	TRBJ2-1	many	NA	TGTGCCAGCAGCCTACTAAGGAGCTCCTACAATGAGCAGTTCTTC	CASSLLRSSYNEQFF
TRBV15	16	TRBJ2-2	NA	TRBD1	TGTGCCACCAGCAGAGAGCGGACAGGGTATACCGGGGAGCTGTTTTTT	CATSRERTGYTGELFF
TRBV10-2	15	TRBJ2-7	few	NA	TGCGCCAGCAGTGAGTCCCTGGAGGCCGGTCGGAGGGAGTACTTC	CASSESLEAGRREYF
TRBV28	15	TRBJ2-5	few	NA	TGTGCCAGCAGTTTTATTGCAGATTCCCAAGAGACCCAGTACTTC	CASSFIADSQETQYF
TRBV7-8	15	TRBJ2-2	many	NA	TGTGCCAGCACAGCTTGGGAGGTGAACACCGGGGAGCTGTTTTTT	CASTAWEVNTGELFF
TRBV7-8	15	TRBJ2-1	NA	TRBD1	TGTGCCAGCAGCCCGTGGGGACAGGTTATCGATGAGCAGTTCTTC	CASSPWGQVIDEQFF
TRBV20-1	13	TRBJ2-3	NA	NA	TGCAGTGCTAGAGCGGGGGCCCCCTTAACGCAGTATTTT	CSARAGAPLTQYF
TRBV12-3/TRBV12-4	15	TRBJ2-3	many	TRBD1	TGTGCCAGCAGTCGTACAGGGGGAAGGACAGATACGCAGTATTTT	CASSRTGGRTDTQYF
TRBV20-1	11	TRBJ2-2	NA	NA	TGCAGTGCTCCGGTCACCGGGGAGCTGTTTTTT	CSAPVTGELFF
TRBV15	14	TRBJ2-5	few	NA	TGTGCCACCAGCAGTCTATGGGATGTGGAGACCCAGTACTTC	CATSSLWDVETQYF
TRBV7-6	12	TRBJ2-5	few	NA	TGTGCCAGCAGGGGCGGGGTCGAGACCCAGTACTTC	CASRGGVETQYF
TRBV7-2	13	TRBJ2-1	many	NA	TGTGCCAGCAGCGAAGGACCGGGAGCTGAGCAGTTCTTC	CASSEGPGAEQFF
TRBV6-2/TRBV6-3	19	TRBJ1-6	few	TRBD1	TGTGCCAGCAGACAGGGGACAGGGGGCCGGAGCTCCTATAATTCACCCCTCCACTTT	CASRQGTGGRSSYNSPLHF
TRBV19	12	TRBJ2-7	NA	NA	TGTGCCAGTAGTAACGGGTACTACGAGCAGTACTTC	CASSNGYYEQYF
TRBV7-8	15	TRBJ2-3	few	TRBD1	TGTGCCAGCAGCCAACACAGACAGGGTGGGGATACGCAGTATTTT	CASSQHRQGGDTQYF
TRBV12-3/TRBV12-4	14	TRBJ2-1	NA	TRBD1	TGTGCCAGCAGGGGACAGGGTCTTTTTAATGAGCAGTTCTTC	CASRGQGLFNEQFF
TRBV6-5	16	TRBJ1-5	NA	NA	TGTGCCAGCAGTTACCCGACAGGCCCTAGCAATCAGCCCCAGCATTTT	CASSYPTGPSNQPQHF
TRBV7-9	15	TRBJ1-1	few	TRBD1	TGTGCCAGCAGCTCCCCGAGGGGGCCGGACACTGAAGCTTTCTTT	CASSSPRGPDTEAFF
TRBV7-2	16	TRBJ1-5	many	TRBD1	TGTGCCAGCAGCCGCCGGAACAGGGGGCTAAAACAGCCCCAGCATTTT	CASSRRNRGLKQPQHF
TRBV27	16	TRBJ2-7	many	NA	TGTGCCAGCAGTCACTCGTTAGCGTTCCTCTCCTACGAGCAGTACTTC	CASSHSLAFLSYEQYF
TRBV28	17	TRBJ2-1	few	NA	TGTGCCAGCAGCCCGATTTATGGGGGGTCCCCCTACAATGAGCAGTTCTTC	CASSPIYGGSPYNEQFF
TRBV20-1	16	TRBJ1-6	NA	NA	TGCAGTGCTAGAGAAGTACAGGGTTCCTATAATTCACCCCTCCACTTT	CSAREVQGSYNSPLHF
TRBV7-9	15	TRBJ1-5	many	TRBD1	TGTGCCAGCAGCCCTGGGGACAGCCTCAATGAGCCCCAGCATTTT	CASSPGDSLNEPQHF
TRBV7-9	13	TRBJ2-7	NA	TRBD1	TGTGCCAGCACCGAGGACAGGGGCGACGAGCAGTACTTC	CASTEDRGDEQYF
TRBV4-1	16	TRBJ1-1	NA	NA	TGCGCCAGCAGCCAACCCGCGACAGTCATGAACACTGAAGCTTTCTTT	CASSQPATVMNTEAFF
TRBV13	15	TRBJ2-5	many	NA	TGTGCCAGCAGCTTAGCCCTTACAGGGAGAGAGACCCAGTACTTC	CASSLALTGRETQYF
TRBV3-1	22	TRBJ2-1	NA	TRBD2	TGTGCCAGCAGCCTCATTGGGGGGAAACCGGGACTAGCGGGGGGGCAGTACAATGAGCAGTTCTTC	CASSLIGGKPGLAGGQYNEQFF
TRBV5-6	24	TRBJ2-4	few	TRBD1	TGTGCCAGCAGCTTGGAGCAAGGAAGGGACAGGGGGACTAGTTGGTTTGATGCCAAAAACATTCAGTACTTC	CASSLEQGRDRGTSWFDAKNIQYF
TRBV28	12	TRBJ1-2	many	TRBD1	TGTGCCAGCGAGGGGGCGTTTTGGGGCTACACCTTC	CASEGAFWGYTF
TRBV5-1	13	TRBJ1-1	NA	NA	TGCGCCAGCAGCTTCACAGGGCCGTTTGAAGCTTTCTTT	CASSFTGPFEAFF
TRBV20-1	11	TRBJ1-3	NA	NA	TGCAGTGCTAGAGATCTGGACACCATATATTTT	CSARDLDTIYF
TRBV2	15	TRBJ2-3	few	NA	TGTGCCAGCAGTTATAGGGGCCAATACACAGATACGCAGTATTTT	CASSYRGQYTDTQYF
TRBV12-3/TRBV12-4	21	TRBJ2-3	many	TRBD1	TGTGCCAGCAGTTTGCTTGGGGACAGGGGGCGAGGGGGAACTAGCACAGATACGCAGTATTTT	CASSLLGDRGRGGTSTDTQYF
TRBV28	15	TRBJ1-2	many	NA	TGTGCCAGCAGTTTCGGGGGGTCCCCTAACTATGGCTACACCTTC	CASSFGGSPNYGYTF
TRBV12-3/TRBV12-4	15	TRBJ2-5	NA	NA	TGTGCCAGCAAGAGGGGGGGCAGGCCACAAGAGACCCAGTACTTC	CASKRGGRPQETQYF
TRBV7-3	15	TRBJ2-1	few	NA	TGTGCCAGCAGCCCCGGGGGGCTAGGTTACAATGAGCAGTTCTTC	CASSPGGLGYNEQFF
TRBV6-5	15	TRBJ2-5	few	TRBD1	TGTGCCAGCAGTTACTTGACAGGGGGCGATGAGACCCAGTACTTC	CASSYLTGGDETQYF
TRBV29-1	14	TRBJ1-1	few	TRBD1	TGCAGCGTTGAAATCGACAGGGGGAACACTGAAGCTTTCTTT	CSVEIDRGNTEAFF